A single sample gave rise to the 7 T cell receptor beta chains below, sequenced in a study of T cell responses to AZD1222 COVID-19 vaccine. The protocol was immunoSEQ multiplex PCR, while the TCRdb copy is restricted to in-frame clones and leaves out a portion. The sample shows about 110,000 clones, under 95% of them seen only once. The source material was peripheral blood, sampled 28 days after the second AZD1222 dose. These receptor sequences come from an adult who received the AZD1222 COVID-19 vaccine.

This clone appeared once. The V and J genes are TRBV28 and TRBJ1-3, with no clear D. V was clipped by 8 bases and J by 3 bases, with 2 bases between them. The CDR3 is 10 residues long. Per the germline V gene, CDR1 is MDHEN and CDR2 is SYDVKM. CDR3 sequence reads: CASGGNTIYF. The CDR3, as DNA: TGTGCCAGCGGTGGAAACACCATATATTTT.

In nucleotides, the CDR3 is TGTGCCAGTAGTCCGTTGGGACTAGCGATTAAAGAGACCCAGTACTTC. Protein product: CASSPLGLAIKETQYF. The chain employs TRBV19 and TRBJ2-5, with 10 nucleotides matching TRBD2. Trimming removed 5 bases from V and 3 bases from J; junction bases left unmatched: 9. This CDR3 region has 16 residues. Per germline, CDR1 LNHDA and CDR2 SQIVND (reference sequence).

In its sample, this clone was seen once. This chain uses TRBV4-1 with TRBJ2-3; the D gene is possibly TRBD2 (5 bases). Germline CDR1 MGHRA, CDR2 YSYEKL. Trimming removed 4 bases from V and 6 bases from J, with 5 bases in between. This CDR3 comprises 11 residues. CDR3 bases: TGCGCCAGCAGCCCGGGGGATACGCAGTATTTT. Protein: CASSPGDTQYF.

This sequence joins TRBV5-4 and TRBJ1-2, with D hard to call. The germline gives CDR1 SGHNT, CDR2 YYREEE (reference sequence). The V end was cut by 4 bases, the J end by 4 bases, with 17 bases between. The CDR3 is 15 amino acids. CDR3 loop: CASSREGPRPYGYTF. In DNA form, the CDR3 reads TGTGCCAGCAGCCGGGAGGGCCCCCGACCCTATGGCTACACCTTC.

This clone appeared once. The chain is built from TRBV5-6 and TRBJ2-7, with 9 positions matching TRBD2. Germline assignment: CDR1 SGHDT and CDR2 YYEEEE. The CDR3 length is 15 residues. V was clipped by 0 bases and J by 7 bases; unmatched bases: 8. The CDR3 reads CASSLAALAGREQYF. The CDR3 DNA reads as TGTGCCAGCAGCTTGGCCGCGCTAGCGGGGCGTGAGCAGTACTTC.

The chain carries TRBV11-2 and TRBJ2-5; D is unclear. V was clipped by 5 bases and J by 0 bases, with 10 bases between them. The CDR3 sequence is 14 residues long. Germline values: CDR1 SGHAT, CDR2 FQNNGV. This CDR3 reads CASSPVFYQETQYF. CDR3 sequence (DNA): TGTGCCAGCAGCCCCGTTTTCTACCAAGAGACCCAGTACTTC. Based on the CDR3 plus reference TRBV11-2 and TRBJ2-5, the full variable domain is EAGVAQSPRYKIIEKRQSVAFWCNPISGHATLYWYQQILGQGPKLLIQFQNNGVVDDSQLPKDRFSAERLKGVDSTLKIQPAKLEDSAVYLCASSPVFYQETQYFGPGTRLLVL.

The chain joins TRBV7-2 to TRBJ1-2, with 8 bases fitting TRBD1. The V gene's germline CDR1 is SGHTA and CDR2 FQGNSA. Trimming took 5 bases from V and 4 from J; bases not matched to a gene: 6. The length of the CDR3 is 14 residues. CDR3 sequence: CASSDRDRIYGYTF. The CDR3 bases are TGTGCCAGCAGCGACCGGGACAGGATCTATGGCTACACCTTC.